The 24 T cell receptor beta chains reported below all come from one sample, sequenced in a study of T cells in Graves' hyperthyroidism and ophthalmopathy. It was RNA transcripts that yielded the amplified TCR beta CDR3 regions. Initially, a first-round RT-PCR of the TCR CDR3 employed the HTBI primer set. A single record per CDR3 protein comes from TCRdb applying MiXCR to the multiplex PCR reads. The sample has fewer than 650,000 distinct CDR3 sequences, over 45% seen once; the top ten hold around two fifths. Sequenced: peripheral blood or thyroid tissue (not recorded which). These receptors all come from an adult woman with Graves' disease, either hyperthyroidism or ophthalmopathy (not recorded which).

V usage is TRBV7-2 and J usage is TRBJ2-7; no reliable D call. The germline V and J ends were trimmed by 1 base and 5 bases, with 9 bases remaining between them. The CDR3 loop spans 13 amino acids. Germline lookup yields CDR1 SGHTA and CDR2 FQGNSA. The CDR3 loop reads CASSLGNFDEQYF. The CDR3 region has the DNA TGTGCCAGCAGCTTAGGGAATTTCGACGAGCAGTACTTC.

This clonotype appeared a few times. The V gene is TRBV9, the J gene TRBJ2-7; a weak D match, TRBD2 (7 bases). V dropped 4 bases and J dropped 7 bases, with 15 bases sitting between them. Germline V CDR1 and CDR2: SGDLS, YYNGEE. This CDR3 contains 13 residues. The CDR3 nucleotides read TGTGCCAGCAGCCCAGGGGCGGGAGAAGAGCAGTACTTC. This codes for CASSPGAGEEQYF.

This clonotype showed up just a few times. The CDR3 bases are TGTGCCAGTATTCCCCCCGGGGCCAACGTCCTGACTTTC. Translated: CASIPPGANVLTF. The V call is TRBV19, the J call TRBJ2-6; D is ambiguous. V lost 7 bases and J 4 bases, leaving 8 bases between the germline ends. The germline V gene has CDR1 LNHDA and CDR2 SQIVND (reference sequence). This CDR3 contains 13 residues.

CDR3 amino acids: CATGSAKRQEYSGNTIYF. DNA for the CDR3: TGTGCCACCGGTTCAGCCAAACGACAGGAGTACTCTGGAAACACCATATATTTT. The chain links TRBV6-5 to TRBJ1-3; the D gene is possibly TRBD1 (6 bases). Germline V gives CDR1 MNHEY, CDR2 SVGAGI. The CDR3 contains 18 residues. The germline V and J ends were trimmed by 10 bases and 0 bases, with 25 bases remaining between them.

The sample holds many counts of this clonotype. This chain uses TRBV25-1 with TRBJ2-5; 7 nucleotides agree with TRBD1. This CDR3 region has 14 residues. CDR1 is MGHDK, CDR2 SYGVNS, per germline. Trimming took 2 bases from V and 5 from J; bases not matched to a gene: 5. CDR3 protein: CASSERAGGETQYF. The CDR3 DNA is TGTGCCAGCAGTGAACGGGCAGGGGGTGAGACCCAGTACTTC.

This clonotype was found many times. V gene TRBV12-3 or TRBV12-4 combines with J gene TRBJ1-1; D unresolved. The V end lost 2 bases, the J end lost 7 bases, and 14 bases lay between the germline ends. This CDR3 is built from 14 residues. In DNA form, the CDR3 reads TGTGCCAGCAGTTTAAATCAGAAATTGCTTGAAGCTTTCTTT. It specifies CASSLNQKLLEAFF.

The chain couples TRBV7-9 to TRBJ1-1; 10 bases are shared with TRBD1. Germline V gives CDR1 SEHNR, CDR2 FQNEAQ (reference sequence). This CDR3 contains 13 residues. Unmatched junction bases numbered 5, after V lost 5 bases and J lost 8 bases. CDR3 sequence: CASSEPGQGEAFF. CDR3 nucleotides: TGTGCCAGCAGCGAACCGGGACAGGGGGAAGCTTTCTTT.

The CDR3, as DNA: TGTGCCAGTAGTCGCGACAGGGGAGGCGAAGAGACCCAGCATTTT. This codes for CASSRDRGGEETQHF. This rearrangement joins TRBV19 to TRBJ1-5; 8 nucleotides line up with TRBD1. After removal of 5 bases from V and 11 bases from J, the junction contained 14 bases not matched to a gene. CDR1 and CDR2 from the germline V gene are LNHDA and SQIVND (reference sequence). There are 15 residues in the CDR3.

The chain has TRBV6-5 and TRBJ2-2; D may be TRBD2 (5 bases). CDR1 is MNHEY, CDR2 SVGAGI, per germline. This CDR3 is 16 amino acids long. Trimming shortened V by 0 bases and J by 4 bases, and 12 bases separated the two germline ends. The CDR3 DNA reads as TGTGCCAGCAGTTACTCCGGGGTTACGGCCACCGGGGAGCTGTTTTTT. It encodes CASSYSGVTATGELFF.

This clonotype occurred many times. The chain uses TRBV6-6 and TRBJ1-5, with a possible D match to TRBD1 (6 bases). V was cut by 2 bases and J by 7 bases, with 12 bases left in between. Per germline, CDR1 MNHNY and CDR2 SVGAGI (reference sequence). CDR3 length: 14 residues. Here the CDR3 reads CASSYGQTGQPQHF. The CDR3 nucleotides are TGTGCCAGCAGTTACGGGCAGACAGGACAGCCCCAGCATTTT.

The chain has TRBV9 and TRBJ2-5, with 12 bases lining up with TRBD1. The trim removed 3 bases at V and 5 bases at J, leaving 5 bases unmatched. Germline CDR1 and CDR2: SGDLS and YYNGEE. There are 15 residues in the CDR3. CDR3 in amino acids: CASSAGTGGEETQYF. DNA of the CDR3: TGTGCCAGCAGCGCCGGGACAGGGGGCGAGGAGACCCAGTACTTC.

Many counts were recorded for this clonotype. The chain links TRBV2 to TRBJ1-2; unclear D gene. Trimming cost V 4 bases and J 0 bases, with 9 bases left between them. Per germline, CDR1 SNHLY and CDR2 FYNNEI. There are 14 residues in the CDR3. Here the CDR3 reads CASSGGGTNYGYTF. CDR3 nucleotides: TGTGCCAGCAGTGGTGGAGGGACTAACTATGGCTACACCTTC.

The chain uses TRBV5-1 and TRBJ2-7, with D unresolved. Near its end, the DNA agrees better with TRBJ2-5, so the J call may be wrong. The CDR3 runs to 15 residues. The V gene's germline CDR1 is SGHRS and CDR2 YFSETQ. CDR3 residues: CASSLVPAVSETQYF. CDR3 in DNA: TGCGCCAGCAGCTTGGTTCCGGCAGTATCAGAGACCCAGTACTTC.

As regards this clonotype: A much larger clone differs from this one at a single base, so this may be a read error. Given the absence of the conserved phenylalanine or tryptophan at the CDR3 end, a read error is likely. CDR3 protein: CASSPAGVKRNEQYL. The CDR3 bases are TGCGCCAGCAGCCCCGCGGGGGTTAAAAGGAACGAGCAGTACCTC. The chain is built from TRBV5-1 and TRBJ2-7, with 7 bases identical to TRBD2. CDR1 SGHRS and CDR2 YFSETQ come from the germline V gene. There are 15 residues in the CDR3. V lost 4 bases, J lost 5 bases, and 12 bases stayed unmatched.

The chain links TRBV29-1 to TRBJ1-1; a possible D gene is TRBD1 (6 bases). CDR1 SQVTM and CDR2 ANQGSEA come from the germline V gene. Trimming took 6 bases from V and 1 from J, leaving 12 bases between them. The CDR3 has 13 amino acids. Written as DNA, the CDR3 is TGCAGCGTAGCGAGGGGGGGGAACACTGAAGCTTTCTTT. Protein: CSVARGGNTEAFF.

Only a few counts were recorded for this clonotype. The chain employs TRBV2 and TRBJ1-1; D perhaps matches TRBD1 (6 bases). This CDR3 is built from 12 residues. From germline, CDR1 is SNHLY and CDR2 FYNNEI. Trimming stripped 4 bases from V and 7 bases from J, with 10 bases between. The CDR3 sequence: CASSVGGGEAFF. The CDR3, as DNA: TGTGCCAGCAGTGTGGGGGGCGGTGAAGCTTTCTTT.

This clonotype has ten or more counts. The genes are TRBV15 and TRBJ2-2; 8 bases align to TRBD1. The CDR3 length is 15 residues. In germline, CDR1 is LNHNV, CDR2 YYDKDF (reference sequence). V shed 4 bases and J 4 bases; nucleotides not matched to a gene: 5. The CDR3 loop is CATSTRQGTTGELFF. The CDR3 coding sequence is TGTGCCACCAGCACCCGACAGGGGACCACCGGGGAGCTGTTTTTT.

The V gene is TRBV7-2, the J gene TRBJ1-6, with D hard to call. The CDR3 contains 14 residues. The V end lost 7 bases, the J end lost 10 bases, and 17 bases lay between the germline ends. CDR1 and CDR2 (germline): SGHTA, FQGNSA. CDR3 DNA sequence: TGTGCCAGCAACCATCTAGGGCTTAGGTCACCCCTCCACTTT. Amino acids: CASNHLGLRSPLHF.

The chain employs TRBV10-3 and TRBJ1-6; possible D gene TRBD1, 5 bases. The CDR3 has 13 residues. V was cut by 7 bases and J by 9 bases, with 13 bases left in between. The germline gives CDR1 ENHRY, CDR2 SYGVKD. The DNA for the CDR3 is TGTGCCATCACAGCAGGGTTGGCTTCACCCCTCCACTTT. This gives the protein CAITAGLASPLHF.

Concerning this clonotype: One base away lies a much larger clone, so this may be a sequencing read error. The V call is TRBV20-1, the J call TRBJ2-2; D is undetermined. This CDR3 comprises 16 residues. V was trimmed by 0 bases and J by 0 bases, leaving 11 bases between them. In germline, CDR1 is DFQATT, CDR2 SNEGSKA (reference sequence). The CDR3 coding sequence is TGCAGTGCTAGAGAACCTCCAGCGACGAACACCGGGGAGCTGTTTTTT. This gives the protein CSAREPPATNTGELFF.

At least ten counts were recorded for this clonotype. This CDR3 is CAISESPGRDYGYTF. The CDR3 nucleotides read TGTGCCATCAGTGAGTCCCCTGGGAGAGACTATGGCTACACCTTC. This chain joins TRBV10-3 and TRBJ1-2; no reliable D call. The CDR3 extends over 15 amino acids. Germline CDR1 reads ENHRY; CDR2 reads SYGVKD. Deletions cut 0 bases from V and 3 bases from J, with 11 bases between.

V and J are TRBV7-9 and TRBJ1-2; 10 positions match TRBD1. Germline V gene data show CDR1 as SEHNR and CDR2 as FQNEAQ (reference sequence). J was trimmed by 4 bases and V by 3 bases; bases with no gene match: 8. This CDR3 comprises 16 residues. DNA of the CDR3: TGTGCCAGCAGCTTCTCGACAGGGGGCGAAGTCTATGGCTACACCTTC. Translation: CASSFSTGGEVYGYTF.

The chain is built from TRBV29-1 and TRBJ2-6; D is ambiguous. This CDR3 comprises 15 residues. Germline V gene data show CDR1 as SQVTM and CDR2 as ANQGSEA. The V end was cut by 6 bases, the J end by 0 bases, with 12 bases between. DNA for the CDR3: TGCAGCGTAGCCCTGGAACGCTCTGGGGCCAACGTCCTGACTTTC. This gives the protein CSVALERSGANVLTF.

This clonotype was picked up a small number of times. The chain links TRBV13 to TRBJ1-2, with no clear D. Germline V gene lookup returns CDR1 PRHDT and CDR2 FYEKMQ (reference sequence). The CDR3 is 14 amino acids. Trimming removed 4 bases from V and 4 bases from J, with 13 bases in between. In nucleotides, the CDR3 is TGTGCCAGCAGCTCCCCCACGACGGCCTATGGCTACACCTTC. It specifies CASSSPTTAYGYTF.